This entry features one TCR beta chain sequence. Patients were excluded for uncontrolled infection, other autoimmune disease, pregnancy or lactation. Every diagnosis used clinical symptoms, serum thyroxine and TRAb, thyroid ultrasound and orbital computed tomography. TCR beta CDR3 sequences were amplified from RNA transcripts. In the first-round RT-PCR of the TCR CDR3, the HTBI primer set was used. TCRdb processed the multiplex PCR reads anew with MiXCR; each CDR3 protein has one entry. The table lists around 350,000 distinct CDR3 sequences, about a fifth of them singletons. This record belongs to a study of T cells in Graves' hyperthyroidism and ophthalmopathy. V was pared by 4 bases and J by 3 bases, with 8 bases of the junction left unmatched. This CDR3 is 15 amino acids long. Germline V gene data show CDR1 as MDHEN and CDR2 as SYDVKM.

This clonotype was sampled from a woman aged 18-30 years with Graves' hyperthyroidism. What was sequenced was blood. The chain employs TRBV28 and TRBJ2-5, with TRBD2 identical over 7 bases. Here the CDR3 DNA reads TGTGCCAGCAGTTCGGGCGGGAGCAAAAAAGAGACCCAGTACTTC. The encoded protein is CASSSGGSKKETQYF.